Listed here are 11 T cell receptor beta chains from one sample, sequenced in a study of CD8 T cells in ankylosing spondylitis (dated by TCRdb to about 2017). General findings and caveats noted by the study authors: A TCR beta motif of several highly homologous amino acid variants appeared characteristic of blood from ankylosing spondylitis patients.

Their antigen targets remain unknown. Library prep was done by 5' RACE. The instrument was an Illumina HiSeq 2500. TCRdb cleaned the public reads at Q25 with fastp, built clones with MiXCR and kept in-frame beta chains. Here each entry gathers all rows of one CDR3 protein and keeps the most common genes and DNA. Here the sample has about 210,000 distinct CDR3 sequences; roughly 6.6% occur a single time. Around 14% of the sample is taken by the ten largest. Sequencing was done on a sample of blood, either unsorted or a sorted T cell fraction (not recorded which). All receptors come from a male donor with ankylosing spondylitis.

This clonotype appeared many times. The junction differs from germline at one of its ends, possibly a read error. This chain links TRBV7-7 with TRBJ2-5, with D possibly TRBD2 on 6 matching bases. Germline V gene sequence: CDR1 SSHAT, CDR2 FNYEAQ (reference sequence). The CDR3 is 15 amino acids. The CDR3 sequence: CASSPNIRDSETQYF. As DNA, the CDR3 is TGTGCTAGCAGTCCAAATATCCGGGACTCAGAGACCCAGTACTTC.

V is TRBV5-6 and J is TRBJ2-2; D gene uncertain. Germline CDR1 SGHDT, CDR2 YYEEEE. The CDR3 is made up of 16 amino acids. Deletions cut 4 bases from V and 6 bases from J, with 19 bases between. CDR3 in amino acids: CASSGDWAQVAGELFF. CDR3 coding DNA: TGTGCCAGCAGCGGTGACTGGGCCCAGGTAGCCGGGGAGCTGTTTTTT.

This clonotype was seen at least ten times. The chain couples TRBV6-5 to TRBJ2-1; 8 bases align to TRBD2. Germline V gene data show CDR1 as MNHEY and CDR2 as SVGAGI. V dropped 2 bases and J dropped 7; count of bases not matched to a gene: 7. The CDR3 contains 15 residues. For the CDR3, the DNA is TGTGCCAGCAGTTACGAAGCGGGAGTAAAAAATGAGCAGTTCTTC. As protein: CASSYEAGVKNEQFF.

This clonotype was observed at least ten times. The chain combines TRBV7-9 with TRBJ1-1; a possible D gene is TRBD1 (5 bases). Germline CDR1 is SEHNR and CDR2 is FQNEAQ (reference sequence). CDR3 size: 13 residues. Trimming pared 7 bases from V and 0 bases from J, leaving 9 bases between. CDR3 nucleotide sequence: TGTGCCAGCACCGGGACGGTGAACACTGAAGCTTTCTTT. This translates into CASTGTVNTEAFF. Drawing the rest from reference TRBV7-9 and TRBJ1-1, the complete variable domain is DTGVSQNPRHKITKRGQNVTFRCDPISEHNRLYWYRQTLGQGPEFLTYFQNEAQLEKSRLLSDRFSAERPKGSFSTLEIQRTEQGDSAMYLCASTGTVNTEAFFGQGTRLTVV.

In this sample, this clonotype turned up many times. The DNA of the CDR3 is TGCGCCAGCAGAACAGCGTACGAGCAGTACTTC. This codes for CASRTAYEQYF. The rearrangement joins TRBV10-2 to TRBJ2-7; D is ambiguous. The CDR3 loop spans 11 amino acids. Trimming took off 6 bases at V and 4 bases at J, with 7 bases between the two ends. In germline, CDR1 is WSHSY, CDR2 SAAADI.

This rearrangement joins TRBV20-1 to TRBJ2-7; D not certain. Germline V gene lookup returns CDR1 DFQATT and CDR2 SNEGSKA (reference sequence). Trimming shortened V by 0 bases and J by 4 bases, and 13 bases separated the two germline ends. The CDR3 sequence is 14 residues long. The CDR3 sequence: CSAREPGPKYEQYF. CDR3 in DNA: TGCAGTGCTAGAGAACCAGGTCCCAAATACGAGCAGTACTTC.

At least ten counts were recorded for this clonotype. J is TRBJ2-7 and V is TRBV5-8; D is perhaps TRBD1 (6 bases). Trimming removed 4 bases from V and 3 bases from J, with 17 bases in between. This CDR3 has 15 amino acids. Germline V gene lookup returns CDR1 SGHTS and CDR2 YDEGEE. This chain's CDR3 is CASSKQQGIGYEQYF. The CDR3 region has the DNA TGTGCCAGCAGCAAACAACAGGGAATAGGCTACGAGCAGTACTTC.

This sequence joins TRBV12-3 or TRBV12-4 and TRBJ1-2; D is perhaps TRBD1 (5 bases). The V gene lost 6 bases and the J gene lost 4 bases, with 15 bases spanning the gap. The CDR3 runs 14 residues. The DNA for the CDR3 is TGTGCCAGCAGCCCCACGACAGATCCCTATGGCTACACCTTC. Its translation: CASSPTTDPYGYTF.

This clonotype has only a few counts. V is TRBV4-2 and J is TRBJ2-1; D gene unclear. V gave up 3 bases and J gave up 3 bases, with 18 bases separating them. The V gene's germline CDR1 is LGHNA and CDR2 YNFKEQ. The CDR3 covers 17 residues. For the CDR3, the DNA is TGTGCCAGCAGCCAGGCTGCTCACGGGCCATTCTACAATGAGCAGTTCTTC. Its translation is CASSQAAHGPFYNEQFF.

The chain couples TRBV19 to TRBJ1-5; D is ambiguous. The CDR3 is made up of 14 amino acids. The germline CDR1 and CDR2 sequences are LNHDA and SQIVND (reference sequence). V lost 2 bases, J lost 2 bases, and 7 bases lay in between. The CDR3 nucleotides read TGTGCCAGTAGTATACTGTCCGGCAATCAGCCCCAGCATTTT. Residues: CASSILSGNQPQHF.

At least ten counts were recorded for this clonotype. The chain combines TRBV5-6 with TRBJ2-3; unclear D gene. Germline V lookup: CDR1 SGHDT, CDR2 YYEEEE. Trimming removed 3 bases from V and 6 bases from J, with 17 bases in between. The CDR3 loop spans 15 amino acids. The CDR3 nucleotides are TGTGCCAGCAGCTATCTAGAATCGTGGCCCGATACGCAGTATTTT. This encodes CASSYLESWPDTQYF.